This T cell receptor beta chain was profiled in a study of shared clonotypes between healthy human individuals. CDR3 size: 13 residues. Per germline, CDR1 LGHNA and CDR2 YSLEER. V dropped 4 bases and J dropped 6 bases, with 10 bases sitting between them. Data came from immunoSEQ multiplex PCR; TCRdb stores just in-frame clones and leaves some out. The sample holds about 1.1 million clones; approximately 80% are singletons and the top ten take 0.6% to 0.75%. Specimen: memory CD4+ T cells from PBMCs. Indicated subset: CD45RA-negative fraction. This chain uses TRBV4-3 with TRBJ2-1; D unclear. This receptor was taken from a man aged 18 to 29 in good health. Some clones in this sample may be carry-over from other donors' samples. The CDR3: CASSPKIGNEQFF. CDR3 nucleotide sequence: TGCGCCAGCAGCCCAAAAATCGGCAATGAGCAGTTCTTC.